The rows below give T cell receptor beta chains drawn from one sample of a study of chemoradiotherapy in HPV16-positive cancers. Method: immunoSEQ multiplex PCR; TCRdb's copy keeps in-frame clones and lacks some. The data hold over 10,000 clones, with less than 80% observed a single time. This sample was obtained from a patient who underwent chemoradiotherapy. The receptors come from a human donor with HPV-associated anogenital cancer. Each CDR3 is given with its conserved first and last residue. A D gene is named only where the DNA matches it firmly. For some rows the clone size is stated as once, few or many, or as a class when expanded; others skip it.

CDR3 DNA: TGTGCCAGCAGTTCCAGGGACAGGGTGTGGGGCTACACCTTC; CDR3 protein: CASSSRDRVWGYTF; D gene: TRBD1; clone size: -; V gene: TRBV28; J gene: TRBJ1-2
CDR3 DNA: TGTGCCAGTACGAGGGATAAGTCCGCTGGGGCCAACGTCCTGACTTTC; CDR3 protein: CASTRDKSAGANVLTF; D gene: -; clone size: once; V gene: TRBV19; J gene: TRBJ2-6
CDR3 DNA: TGTGCCAGCAGCCAAGATGGGCGGACCTACAATGAGCAGTTCTTC; CDR3 protein: CASSQDGRTYNEQFF; D gene: -; clone size: -; V gene: TRBV4-2; J gene: TRBJ2-1
CDR3 DNA: TGTGCCAGCAGTTCAGGGGACACCGGGGAGCTGTTTTTT; CDR3 protein: CASSSGDTGELFF; D gene: -; clone size: -; V gene: TRBV6-4; J gene: TRBJ2-2
CDR3 DNA: TGTGCCAGCAGTGTACCGGGACAGGGGAAATACGAGCAGTACTTC; CDR3 protein: CASSVPGQGKYEQYF; D gene: TRBD1; clone size: few; V gene: TRBV25-1; J gene: TRBJ2-7
CDR3 DNA: TGTGCCATCAGTTTTACTAGCGGGGAAGTGGGAGATACGCAGTATTTT; CDR3 protein: CAISFTSGEVGDTQYF; D gene: TRBD2; clone size: -; V gene: TRBV10-3; J gene: TRBJ2-3
CDR3 DNA: TGCGCCAGCAGCTCCGACATGAACACTGAAGCTTTCTTT; CDR3 protein: CASSSDMNTEAFF; D gene: -; clone size: -; V gene: TRBV5-1; J gene: TRBJ1-1
CDR3 DNA: TGTGCCATCAGTGCATCCAGGTTAGAGCTGACCGGGGAGCTGTTTTTT; CDR3 protein: CAISASRLELTGELFF; D gene: -; clone size: -; V gene: TRBV10-3; J gene: TRBJ2-2
CDR3 DNA: TGTGCCAGCAGTTCCCCCCGGGTGAGCTCCTACAATGAGCAGTTCTTC; CDR3 protein: CASSSPRVSSYNEQFF; D gene: -; clone size: once; V gene: TRBV6-6; J gene: TRBJ2-1
CDR3 DNA: TGCAGTGTATTCGGGAACGAGCAGTACTTC; CDR3 protein: CSVFGNEQYF; D gene: -; clone size: -; V gene: TRBV20-1; J gene: TRBJ2-7
CDR3 DNA: TGTGCCAGCAGTGAAGAGATAGCCGTTACGCAAGAGACCCAGTACTTC; CDR3 protein: CASSEEIAVTQETQYF; D gene: -; clone size: -; V gene: TRBV6-1; J gene: TRBJ2-5
CDR3 DNA: TGTGCTAGTGGTTTGGTACGGGGGACTAGGGGTTCACCCCTCCACTTT; CDR3 protein: CASGLVRGTRGSPLHF; D gene: -; clone size: -; V gene: TRBV12-5; J gene: TRBJ1-6
CDR3 DNA: TGCGCCAGCAGCTTGGACAGCGGGTATGGCTACACCTTC; CDR3 protein: CASSLDSGYGYTF; D gene: -; clone size: few; V gene: TRBV5-1; J gene: TRBJ1-2
CDR3 DNA: TGTGCCAGCAGCTTACGAGTATTAAGTGGGGCCAACGTCCTGACTTTC; CDR3 protein: CASSLRVLSGANVLTF; D gene: -; clone size: -; V gene: TRBV7-8; J gene: TRBJ2-6
CDR3 DNA: TGTGCCAGCAGCGTAGCTTTGGCGGGGGGGCGCTACAATGAGCAGTTCTTC; CDR3 protein: CASSVALAGGRYNEQFF; D gene: TRBD2; clone size: -; V gene: TRBV9; J gene: TRBJ2-1
CDR3 DNA: TGTGCCAGCAGTGAAGCGGACCCTGGACGCTATGGCTACACCTTC; CDR3 protein: CASSEADPGRYGYTF; D gene: -; clone size: -; V gene: TRBV25-1; J gene: TRBJ1-2
CDR3 DNA: TGTGCCAGCAGCAAATTTATAGGGACAGGGGGCGCAGTGAACACCGGGGAGCTGTTTTTT; CDR3 protein: CASSKFIGTGGAVNTGELFF; D gene: -; clone size: -; V gene: TRBV21-1; J gene: TRBJ2-2
CDR3 DNA: TGCAGCGTTGATAGCGGGGGCACCTACGAGCAGTACTTC; CDR3 protein: CSVDSGGTYEQYF; D gene: TRBD2; clone size: -; V gene: TRBV29-1; J gene: TRBJ2-7
CDR3 DNA: TGTGCCAGCAGCCGACTAGCGGGGGGCACAGATACGCAGTATTTT; CDR3 protein: CASSRLAGGTDTQYF; D gene: TRBD2; clone size: -; V gene: TRBV6-4; J gene: TRBJ2-3
CDR3 DNA: TGTGCCTGGAGTGAAGGGGGTCCAGGGCAAAAAGCTTTCTTT; CDR3 protein: CAWSEGGPGQKAFF; D gene: -; clone size: -; V gene: TRBV30; J gene: TRBJ1-1
CDR3 DNA: TGTGCCAGCAGTGAGACAGGGGGTTCGAATTCACCCCTCCACTTT; CDR3 protein: CASSETGGSNSPLHF; D gene: TRBD1; clone size: -; V gene: TRBV6-4; J gene: TRBJ1-6
CDR3 DNA: TGTGCCAGTAGTTTCTCCCGGGCCTCCTACAATGAGCAGTTCTTC; CDR3 protein: CASSFSRASYNEQFF; D gene: -; clone size: -; V gene: TRBV19; J gene: TRBJ2-1
CDR3 DNA: TGTGCCTTTCAAGCCAACACTGAAGCTTTCTTT; CDR3 protein: CAFQANTEAFF; D gene: -; clone size: -; V gene: TRBV30; J gene: TRBJ1-1
CDR3 DNA: TGTGCCGACCAGGGAGCCCATGAGCAGTTCTTC; CDR3 protein: CADQGAHEQFF; D gene: -; clone size: -; V gene: TRBV2; J gene: TRBJ2-1
CDR3 DNA: TGTGCCAGCAGTTTATCTCCGGTCCAAGAGACCCAGTACTTC; CDR3 protein: CASSLSPVQETQYF; D gene: -; clone size: once; V gene: TRBV28; J gene: TRBJ2-5
CDR3 DNA: TGTGCCAGCGACAGGGGGCTTATGAACACTGAAGCTTTCTTT; CDR3 protein: CASDRGLMNTEAFF; D gene: TRBD1; clone size: -; V gene: TRBV19; J gene: TRBJ1-1
CDR3 DNA: TGCAGCGTTCGGGACAACAATCAGCCCCAGCATTTT; CDR3 protein: CSVRDNNQPQHF; D gene: -; clone size: once; V gene: TRBV29-1; J gene: TRBJ1-5
CDR3 DNA: TGTGCCAGCAGTTCCGGACGCCGGCCTGGAAACACCATATATTTT; CDR3 protein: CASSSGRRPGNTIYF; D gene: -; clone size: medium-sized; V gene: TRBV5-6; J gene: TRBJ1-3
CDR3 DNA: TGTGCCAGCAGCAATCCACGGTTCCTGTCGTATGGCTACACCTTC; CDR3 protein: CASSNPRFLSYGYTF; D gene: -; clone size: -; V gene: TRBV7-9; J gene: TRBJ1-2
CDR3 DNA: TGCGCCAGCAGCTTGTTTGGATCGGGGGGAGCCCCGGATACGCAGTATTTT; CDR3 protein: CASSLFGSGGAPDTQYF; D gene: TRBD2; clone size: -; V gene: TRBV5-1; J gene: TRBJ2-3
CDR3 DNA: TGTGCCAGCAAGCGGGACCCTAACTATGGCTACACCTTC; CDR3 protein: CASKRDPNYGYTF; D gene: -; clone size: few; V gene: TRBV9; J gene: TRBJ1-2
CDR3 DNA: TGCAGCGTTCAAGGGACGGTGAACACTGAAGCTTTCTTT; CDR3 protein: CSVQGTVNTEAFF; D gene: -; clone size: -; V gene: TRBV29-1; J gene: TRBJ1-1
CDR3 DNA: TGTGCCTGGGGGCAGGGGCAAGAGACCCAGTACTTC; CDR3 protein: CAWGQGQETQYF; D gene: -; clone size: few; V gene: TRBV30; J gene: TRBJ2-5
CDR3 DNA: TGTGCCAGCAGTTACGGGGACCTAAGGCGGGGACACACCATATATTTT; CDR3 protein: CASSYGDLRRGHTIYF; D gene: -; clone size: -; V gene: TRBV6-5; J gene: TRBJ1-3
CDR3 DNA: TGTGCCAGCAGTCCCGGATGGAGGACCTATGAAGCTTTCTTT; CDR3 protein: CASSPGWRTYEAFF; D gene: -; clone size: -; V gene: TRBV11-2; J gene: TRBJ1-1
CDR3 DNA: TGTGCCAGCAGCTTGGACCCGGGTGTGGAGGGTGGCTACACCTTC; CDR3 protein: CASSLDPGVEGGYTF; D gene: -; clone size: -; V gene: TRBV5-4; J gene: TRBJ1-2
CDR3 DNA: TGCGCCAGCGGTTGGGACTTCGGGTCCCTCCACTTT; CDR3 protein: CASGWDFGSLHF; D gene: -; clone size: few; V gene: TRBV5-1; J gene: TRBJ1-6
CDR3 DNA: TGTGCCAGCAGCCCCGTCCTCTCCACAGATACGCAGTATTTT; CDR3 protein: CASSPVLSTDTQYF; D gene: -; clone size: -; V gene: TRBV5-5; J gene: TRBJ2-3
CDR3 DNA: TGCGCCAGCAGTGAGTCGCGGGTGGGCAAGGGCGAGCAGTACTTC; CDR3 protein: CASSESRVGKGEQYF; D gene: -; clone size: -; V gene: TRBV10-2; J gene: TRBJ2-7
CDR3 DNA: TGTGCCAGCAACCCCTCCGGGCAGACGGGGCAGCCCCAGCATTTT; CDR3 protein: CASNPSGQTGQPQHF; D gene: -; clone size: few; V gene: TRBV2; J gene: TRBJ1-5
CDR3 DNA: TGTGCCAGCTACAAGCGCAGGGACACTGAAGCTTTCTTT; CDR3 protein: CASYKRRDTEAFF; D gene: -; clone size: -; V gene: TRBV6-1; J gene: TRBJ1-1
CDR3 DNA: TGTGCCAGCAGCTCTACCGACAGGGGGGTTTTCTATGGCTACACCTTC; CDR3 protein: CASSSTDRGVFYGYTF; D gene: TRBD1; clone size: -; V gene: TRBV5-5; J gene: TRBJ1-2
CDR3 DNA: TGCAGTGGGGGGGTTTACAATGAGCAGTTCTTC; CDR3 protein: CSGGVYNEQFF; D gene: -; clone size: -; V gene: TRBV20-1; J gene: TRBJ2-1
CDR3 DNA: TGCGCCAGCAGTCCCCTGGGCGCTGGCTACTACACCTTC; CDR3 protein: CASSPLGAGYYTF; D gene: -; clone size: -; V gene: TRBV5-1; J gene: TRBJ1-2
CDR3 DNA: TGTGCCAGCAAGGCGGGGGGCCCGAACACTGAAGCTTTCTTT; CDR3 protein: CASKAGGPNTEAFF; D gene: -; clone size: -; V gene: TRBV28; J gene: TRBJ1-1
CDR3 DNA: TGTGCCAGCAGCTTGGAGCCAAGTTGGGAGGGAAGTTCACCCCTCCACTTT; CDR3 protein: CASSLEPSWEGSSPLHF; D gene: -; clone size: few; V gene: TRBV5-6; J gene: TRBJ1-6
CDR3 DNA: TGTGCCAGCAGCAGCTGGCGGGCGAAAGCTAGCACAGATACGCAGTATTTT; CDR3 protein: CASSSWRAKASTDTQYF; D gene: -; clone size: -; V gene: TRBV21-1; J gene: TRBJ2-3
CDR3 DNA: TGTGCCAGCAGCGCTGGAGGGGGCCAGGCAGATACGCAGTATTTT; CDR3 protein: CASSAGGGQADTQYF; D gene: -; clone size: -; V gene: TRBV7-8; J gene: TRBJ2-3
CDR3 DNA: TGTGCCAGCCTTAGGGGACAGACAGCTACGATGGGGCAGTACTTC; CDR3 protein: CASLRGQTATMGQYF; D gene: TRBD1; clone size: -; V gene: TRBV6-1; J gene: TRBJ2-7
CDR3 DNA: TGCGCCAGCAGCTGGAGACTAGCGGGGGACCAAGAGACCCAGTACTTC; CDR3 protein: CASSWRLAGDQETQYF; D gene: TRBD2; clone size: -; V gene: TRBV5-1; J gene: TRBJ2-5
CDR3 DNA: TGTGCCAGCAGTTACGACAGCCAAACCACATCACCCCTCCACTTT; CDR3 protein: CASSYDSQTTSPLHF; D gene: -; clone size: -; V gene: TRBV6-5; J gene: TRBJ1-6
CDR3 DNA: TGCGCCAGCAGTGGCTCGCTTAATTACAATGAGCAGTTCTTC; CDR3 protein: CASSGSLNYNEQFF; D gene: -; clone size: -; V gene: TRBV10-1; J gene: TRBJ2-1
CDR3 DNA: TGTGCCAGCAGTGGGGGTGGGAAACTGTTTTTT; CDR3 protein: CASSGGGKLFF; D gene: -; clone size: once; V gene: TRBV27; J gene: TRBJ1-4
CDR3 DNA: TGTGCCAGCAGCAGCCTGACAGGGATCTATGGCTACACCTTC; CDR3 protein: CASSSLTGIYGYTF; D gene: TRBD1; clone size: -; V gene: TRBV5-6; J gene: TRBJ1-2
CDR3 DNA: TGTGCTAGCAGCTCGGGCACCGGGGAGCTGTTTTTT; CDR3 protein: CASSSGTGELFF; D gene: -; clone size: few; V gene: TRBV7-7; J gene: TRBJ2-2